A selection of T cell receptor beta chains follows, all from one sample in a study of IL-17A CD8 T cells in psoriatic arthritis synovium. Profiling relied on immunoSEQ multiplex PCR, and the TCRdb table lists in-frame clones only, not all of them. The table records about 1,900 clones, roughly 70% of them present only once. The sequenced material came from IL-17A+ (IFN-gamma+/-) memory CD8+ T cells from synovial fluid. These receptor sequences come from a human donor with psoriatic arthritis. Both conserved end residues are part of each CDR3. Each record gives: clone size, V gene, D gene, J gene, CDR3 protein, CDR3 DNA. D genes are given only for firm matches. The size entry is marked missing in some rows and otherwise reads once, few, many or a size class.

>-|TRBV5-1|-|TRBJ1-2
CASSQGSGYTF
TGCGCCAGCAGTCAGGGTTCTGGCTACACCTTC
>-|TRBV9|TRBD2|TRBJ2-1
CASSVGLAGDEQFF
TGTGCCAGCAGCGTAGGACTAGCGGGAGATGAGCAGTTCTTC
>-|TRBV19|-|TRBJ2-5
CASSIEGPGVYSQETQYF
TGTGCCAGTAGTATAGAGGGGCCCGGTGTGTACAGCCAAGAGACCCAGTACTTC
>few|TRBV23-1|-|TRBJ2-7
CASSQSRGEQYF
TGCGCCAGCAGTCAATCGCGGGGCGAGCAGTACTTC
>-|TRBV4-2|-|TRBJ1-1
CASSPGSGTTEAFF
TGTGCCAGCAGCCCCGGCTCGGGGACCACTGAAGCTTTCTTT
>few|TRBV4-1|TRBD1|TRBJ2-2
CASSQDKRTGLLTGELFF
TGCGCCAGCAGCCAAGATAAGCGGACAGGGCTCCTAACCGGGGAGCTGTTTTTT
>-|TRBV5-4|TRBD2|TRBJ2-1
CASSRPPGEWTSGYNEQFF
TGTGCCAGCAGCCGACCTCCAGGGGAGTGGACTAGCGGTTACAATGAGCAGTTCTTC
>-|TRBV30|TRBD2|TRBJ2-1
CAWKELAGDFNEQFF
TGTGCCTGGAAAGAACTAGCGGGAGATTTCAATGAGCAGTTCTTC
>-|TRBV9|TRBD1|TRBJ2-4
CASSKTGTDQYF
TGTGCCAGCAGCAAAACCGGGACAGACCAGTACTTC
>-|TRBV2|TRBD1|TRBJ2-7
CASSVGTVSEQYF
TGTGCCAGCAGTGTCGGGACAGTTTCCGAGCAGTACTTC
>-|TRBV2|-|TRBJ2-1
CASGGVTYNEQFF
TGTGCCAGCGGGGGAGTCACCTACAATGAGCAGTTCTTC
>few|TRBV6-4|TRBD2|TRBJ2-3
CASSGLADTDTQYF
TGTGCCAGCAGCGGACTAGCGGACACAGATACGCAGTATTTT
>-|TRBV6-4|-|TRBJ2-1
CASSDEASNEQFF
TGTGCCAGCAGTGACGAGGCGAGTAATGAGCAGTTCTTC
>-|TRBV7-6|-|TRBJ2-1
CASSLDASGYSYNEQFF
TGTGCCAGCAGCTTAGATGCCAGCGGATACTCCTACAATGAGCAGTTCTTC
>-|TRBV27|TRBD2|TRBJ2-3
CASTGTSKDTQYF
TGTGCCAGCACCGGGACTAGCAAGGATACGCAGTATTTT
>-|TRBV7-3|-|TRBJ2-5
CASSPQGNSETQYF
TGTGCCAGCAGCCCACAGGGTAATTCCGAGACCCAGTACTTC
>-|TRBV5-4|TRBD1|TRBJ2-2
CASSLGNLRQGEESGELFF
TGTGCCAGCAGCTTAGGGAATTTACGACAGGGTGAGGAGTCCGGGGAGCTGTTTTTT
>-|TRBV10-3|-|TRBJ2-7
CAISESGGGSGEQYF
TGTGCCATCAGTGAGTCCGGGGGTGGAAGTGGCGAGCAGTACTTC
>-|TRBV5-6|-|TRBJ2-7
CASSLANQGRTYEQYF
TGTGCCAGCAGCTTGGCCAATCAGGGTAGGACCTACGAGCAGTACTTC
>-|TRBV11-2|-|TRBJ2-1
CASRAPSSYNEQFF
TGTGCCAGCCGGGCCCCCAGCTCCTACAATGAGCAGTTCTTC
>-|TRBV14|-|TRBJ2-4
CASSQAKAGTYQHF
TGTGCCAGCAGCCAAGCAAAAGCCGGGACTTACCAACACTTC
>once|TRBV28|TRBD2|TRBJ2-3
CASSLTSPDTQYF
TGTGCCAGCAGTTTGACTAGCCCAGATACGCAGTATTTT
>-|TRBV6-5|-|TRBJ2-1
CASSAANEQFF
TGTGCCAGCAGTGCAGCCAATGAGCAGTTCTTC
>-|TRBV7-9|TRBD2|TRBJ2-7
CASSFSTGTGGSYEQYF
TGTGCCAGCAGCTTCAGCACCGGGACGGGGGGTTCTTACGAGCAGTACTTC
>-|TRBV14|-|TRBJ1-2
CASSSLSTGTRGYTF
TGTGCCAGCAGCTCACTTTCCACAGGGACTCGTGGCTACACCTTC
>-|TRBV5-5|TRBD2|TRBJ2-2
CASSLAGGTGELFF
TGTGCCAGCAGCTTGGCGGGAGGGACCGGGGAGCTGTTTTTT